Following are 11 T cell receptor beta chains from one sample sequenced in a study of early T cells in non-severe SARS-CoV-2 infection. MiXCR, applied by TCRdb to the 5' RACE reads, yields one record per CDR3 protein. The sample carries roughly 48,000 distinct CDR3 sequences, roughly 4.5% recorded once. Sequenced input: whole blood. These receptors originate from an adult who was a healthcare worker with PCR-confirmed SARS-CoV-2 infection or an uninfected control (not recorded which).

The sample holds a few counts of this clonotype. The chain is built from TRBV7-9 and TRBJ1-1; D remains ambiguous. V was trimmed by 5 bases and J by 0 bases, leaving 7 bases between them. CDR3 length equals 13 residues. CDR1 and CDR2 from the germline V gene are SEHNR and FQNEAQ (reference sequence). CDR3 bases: TGTGCCAGCAGCCCTATGATGAACACTGAAGCTTTCTTT. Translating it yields CASSPMMNTEAFF.

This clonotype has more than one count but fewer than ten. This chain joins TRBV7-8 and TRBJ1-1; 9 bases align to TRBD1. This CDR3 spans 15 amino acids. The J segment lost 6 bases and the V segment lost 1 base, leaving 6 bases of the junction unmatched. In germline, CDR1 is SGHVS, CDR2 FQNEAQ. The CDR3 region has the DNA TGTGCCAGCAGCTTAGAACAGGGGGCAGGGGCTGAAGCTTTCTTT. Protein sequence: CASSLEQGAGAEAFF.

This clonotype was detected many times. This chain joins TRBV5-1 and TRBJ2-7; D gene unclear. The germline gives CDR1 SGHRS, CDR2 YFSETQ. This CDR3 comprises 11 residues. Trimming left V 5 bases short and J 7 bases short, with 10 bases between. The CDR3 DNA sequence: TGCGCCAGCAGAAACCTATTGGAGCAGTACTTC. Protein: CASRNLLEQYF.

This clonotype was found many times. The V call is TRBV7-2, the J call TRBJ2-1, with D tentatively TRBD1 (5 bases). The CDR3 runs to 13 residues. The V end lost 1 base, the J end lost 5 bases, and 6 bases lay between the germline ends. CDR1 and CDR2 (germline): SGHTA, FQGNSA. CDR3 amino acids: CASSLEGDNEQFF. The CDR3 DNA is TGTGCCAGCAGCTTAGAAGGGGACAATGAGCAGTTCTTC.

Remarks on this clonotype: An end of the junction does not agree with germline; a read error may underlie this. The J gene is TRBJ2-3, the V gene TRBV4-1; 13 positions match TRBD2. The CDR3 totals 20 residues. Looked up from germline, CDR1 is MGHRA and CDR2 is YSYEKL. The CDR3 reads CAGSQDQRLAGGEPTDTQYF. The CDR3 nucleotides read TGCGCCGGCAGCCAAGATCAGAGACTAGCGGGGGGCGAGCCCACAGATACGCAGTATTTT.

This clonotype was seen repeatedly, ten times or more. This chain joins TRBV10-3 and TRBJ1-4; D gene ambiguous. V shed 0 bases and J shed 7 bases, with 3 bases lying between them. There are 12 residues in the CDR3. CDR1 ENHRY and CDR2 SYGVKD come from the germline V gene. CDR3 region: CAISESSEKLFF. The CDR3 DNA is TGTGCCATCAGTGAGTCGAGTGAAAAACTGTTTTTT.

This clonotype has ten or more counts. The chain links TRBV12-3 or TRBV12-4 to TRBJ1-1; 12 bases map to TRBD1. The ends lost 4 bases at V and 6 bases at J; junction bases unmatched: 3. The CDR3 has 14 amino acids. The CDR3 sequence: CASSSGQGAAEAFF. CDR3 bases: TGTGCCAGCAGTTCGGGACAGGGGGCGGCTGAAGCTTTCTTT.

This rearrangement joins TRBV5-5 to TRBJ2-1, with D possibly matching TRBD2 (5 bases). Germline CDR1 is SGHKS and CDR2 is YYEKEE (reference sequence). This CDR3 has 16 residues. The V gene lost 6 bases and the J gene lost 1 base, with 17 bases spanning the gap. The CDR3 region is CASTPLVRASYNEQFF. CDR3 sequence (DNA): TGTGCCAGCACCCCCCTGGTGCGGGCGTCCTACAATGAGCAGTTCTTC. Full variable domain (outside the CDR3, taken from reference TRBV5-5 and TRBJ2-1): DAGVTQSPTHLIKTRGQQVTLRCSPISGHKSVSWYQQVLGQGPQFIFQYYEKEERGRGNFPDRFSARQFPNYSSELNVNALLLGDSALYLCASTPLVRASYNEQFFGPGTRLTVL.

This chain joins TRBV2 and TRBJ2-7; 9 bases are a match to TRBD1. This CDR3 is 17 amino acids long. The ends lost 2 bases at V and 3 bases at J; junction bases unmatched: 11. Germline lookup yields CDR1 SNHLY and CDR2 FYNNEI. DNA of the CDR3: TGTGCCAGCAGTGAAAGAGGGACAGGGCAGGCCTTCTACGAGCAGTACTTC. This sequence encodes CASSERGTGQAFYEQYF.

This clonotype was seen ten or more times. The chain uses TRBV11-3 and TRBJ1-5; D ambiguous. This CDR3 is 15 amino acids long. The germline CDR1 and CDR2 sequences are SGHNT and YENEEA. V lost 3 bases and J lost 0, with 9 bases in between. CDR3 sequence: CASSLPAYSNQPQHF. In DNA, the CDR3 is TGTGCCAGCAGCTTGCCAGCTTATAGCAATCAGCCCCAGCATTTT.

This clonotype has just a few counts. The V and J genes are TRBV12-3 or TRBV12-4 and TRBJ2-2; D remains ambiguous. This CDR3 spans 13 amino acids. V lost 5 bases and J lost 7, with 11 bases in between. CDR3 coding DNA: TGTGCCAGCAGTCCCCGGCGGAACGGGGAGCTGTTTTTT. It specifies CASSPRRNGELFF.